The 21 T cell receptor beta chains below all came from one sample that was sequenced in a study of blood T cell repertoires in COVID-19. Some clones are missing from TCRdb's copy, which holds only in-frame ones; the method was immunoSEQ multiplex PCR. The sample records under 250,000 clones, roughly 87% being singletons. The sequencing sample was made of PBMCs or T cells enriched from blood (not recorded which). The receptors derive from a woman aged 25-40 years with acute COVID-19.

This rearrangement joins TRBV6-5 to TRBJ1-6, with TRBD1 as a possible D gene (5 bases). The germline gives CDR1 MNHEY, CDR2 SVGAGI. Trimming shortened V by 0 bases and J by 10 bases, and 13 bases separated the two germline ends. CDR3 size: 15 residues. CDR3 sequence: CASSYSPGTGSPLHF. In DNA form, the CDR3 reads TGTGCCAGCAGTTACTCTCCCGGGACTGGGTCACCCCTCCACTTT.

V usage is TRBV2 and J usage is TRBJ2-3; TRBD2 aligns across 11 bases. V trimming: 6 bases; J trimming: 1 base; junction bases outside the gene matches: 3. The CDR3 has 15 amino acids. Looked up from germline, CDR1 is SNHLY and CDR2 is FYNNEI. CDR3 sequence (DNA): TGTGCCAGCAGCCCACTAGCGGGGGGCACAGATACGCAGTATTTT. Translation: CASSPLAGGTDTQYF. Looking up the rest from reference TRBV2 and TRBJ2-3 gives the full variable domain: EPEVTQTPSHQVTQMGQEVILRCVPISNHLYFYWYRQILGQKVEFLVSFYNNEISEKSEIFDDQFSVERPDGSNFTLKIRSTKLEDSAMYFCASSPLAGGTDTQYFGPGTRLTVL.

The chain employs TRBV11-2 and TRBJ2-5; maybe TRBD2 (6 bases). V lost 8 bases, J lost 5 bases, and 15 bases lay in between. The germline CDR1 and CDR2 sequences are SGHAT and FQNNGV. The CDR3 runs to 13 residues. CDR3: CASSLERVETQYF. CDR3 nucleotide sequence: TGTGCCAGCTCCCTGGAGCGGGTTGAGACCCAGTACTTC. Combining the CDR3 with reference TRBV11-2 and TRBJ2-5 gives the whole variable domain EAGVAQSPRYKIIEKRQSVAFWCNPISGHATLYWYQQILGQGPKLLIQFQNNGVVDDSQLPKDRFSAERLKGVDSTLKIQPAKLEDSAVYLCASSLERVETQYFGPGTRLLVL.

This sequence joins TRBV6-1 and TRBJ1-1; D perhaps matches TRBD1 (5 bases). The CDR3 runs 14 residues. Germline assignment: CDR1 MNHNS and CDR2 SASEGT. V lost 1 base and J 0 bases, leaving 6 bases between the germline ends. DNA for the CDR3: TGTGCCAGCAGTGAAGAGGGGATGAACACTGAAGCTTTCTTT. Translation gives CASSEEGMNTEAFF.

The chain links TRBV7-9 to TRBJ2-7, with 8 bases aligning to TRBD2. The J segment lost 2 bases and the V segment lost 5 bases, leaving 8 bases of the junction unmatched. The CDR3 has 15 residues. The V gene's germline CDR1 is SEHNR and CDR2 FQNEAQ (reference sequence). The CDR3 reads CASSPGGALTYEQYF. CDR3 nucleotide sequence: TGTGCCAGCAGCCCGGGGGGGGCCCTCACCTACGAGCAGTACTTC.

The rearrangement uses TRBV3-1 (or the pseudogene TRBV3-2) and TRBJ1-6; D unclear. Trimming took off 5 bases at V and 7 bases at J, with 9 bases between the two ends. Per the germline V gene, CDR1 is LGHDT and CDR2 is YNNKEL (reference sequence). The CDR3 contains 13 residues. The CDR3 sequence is CASSVTINSPLHF. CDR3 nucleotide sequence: TGTGCCAGCAGCGTAACAATAAATTCACCCCTCCACTTT.

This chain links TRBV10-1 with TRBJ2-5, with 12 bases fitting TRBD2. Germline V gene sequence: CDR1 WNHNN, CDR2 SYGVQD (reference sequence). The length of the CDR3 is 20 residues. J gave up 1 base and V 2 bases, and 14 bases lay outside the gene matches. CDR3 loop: CASSEPLAGGAGRPQETQYF. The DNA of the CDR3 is TGCGCCAGCAGTGAGCCCCTAGCGGGGGGGGCCGGACGTCCCCAAGAGACCCAGTACTTC.

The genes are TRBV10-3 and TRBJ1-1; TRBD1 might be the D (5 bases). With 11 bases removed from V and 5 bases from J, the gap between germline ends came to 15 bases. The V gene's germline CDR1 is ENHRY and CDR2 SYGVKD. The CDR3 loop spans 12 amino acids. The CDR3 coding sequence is TGTGCCGGACGTGGGGCGAGTACTGAAGCTTTCTTT. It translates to CAGRGASTEAFF.

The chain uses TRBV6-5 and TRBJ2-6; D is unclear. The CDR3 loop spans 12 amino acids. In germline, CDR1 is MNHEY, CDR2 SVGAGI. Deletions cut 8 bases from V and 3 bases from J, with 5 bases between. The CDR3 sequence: CASSGGANVLTF. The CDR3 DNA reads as TGTGCCAGCTCGGGTGGGGCCAACGTCCTGACTTTC.

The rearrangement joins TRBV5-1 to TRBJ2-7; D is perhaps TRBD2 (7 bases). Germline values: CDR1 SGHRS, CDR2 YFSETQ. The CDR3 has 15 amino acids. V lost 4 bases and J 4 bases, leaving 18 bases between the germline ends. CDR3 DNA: TGCGCCAGCAGCCCCGGGGGGCGGGGGCCATACGAGCAGTACTTC. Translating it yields CASSPGGRGPYEQYF.

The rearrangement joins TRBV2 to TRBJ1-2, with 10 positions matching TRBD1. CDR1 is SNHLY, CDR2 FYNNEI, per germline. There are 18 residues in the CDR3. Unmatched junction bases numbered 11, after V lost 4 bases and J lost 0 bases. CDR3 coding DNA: TGTGCCAGCAGTGCCGTGGGACAGGGGCGGAGGGCTAACTATGGCTACACCTTC. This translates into CASSAVGQGRRANYGYTF.

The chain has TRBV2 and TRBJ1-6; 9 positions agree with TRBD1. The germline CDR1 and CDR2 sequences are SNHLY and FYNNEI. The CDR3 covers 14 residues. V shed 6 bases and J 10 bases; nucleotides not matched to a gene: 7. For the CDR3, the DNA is TGTGCCAGCAGGAGGGACAGGGTTGTATCACCCCTCCACTTT. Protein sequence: CASRRDRVVSPLHF. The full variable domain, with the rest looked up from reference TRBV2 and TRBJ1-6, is EPEVTQTPSHQVTQMGQEVILRCVPISNHLYFYWYRQILGQKVEFLVSFYNNEISEKSEIFDDQFSVERPDGSNFTLKIRSTKLEDSAMYFCASRRDRVVSPLHFGNGTRLTVT.

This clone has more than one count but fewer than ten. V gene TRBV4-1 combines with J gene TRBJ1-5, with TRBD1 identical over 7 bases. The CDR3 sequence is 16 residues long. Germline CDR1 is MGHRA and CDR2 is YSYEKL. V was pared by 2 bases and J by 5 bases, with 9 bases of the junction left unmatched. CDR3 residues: CASSQKGQGEHQPQHF. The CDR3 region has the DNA TGCGCCAGCAGCCAAAAAGGGCAGGGGGAACATCAGCCCCAGCATTTT.

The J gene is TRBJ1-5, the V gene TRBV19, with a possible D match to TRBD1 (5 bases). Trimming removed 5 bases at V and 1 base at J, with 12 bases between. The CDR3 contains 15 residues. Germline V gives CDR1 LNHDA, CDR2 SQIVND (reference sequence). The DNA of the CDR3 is TGTGCCAGTAGTTTTCAGACAGAAAGCAATCAGCCCCAGCATTTT. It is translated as CASSFQTESNQPQHF.

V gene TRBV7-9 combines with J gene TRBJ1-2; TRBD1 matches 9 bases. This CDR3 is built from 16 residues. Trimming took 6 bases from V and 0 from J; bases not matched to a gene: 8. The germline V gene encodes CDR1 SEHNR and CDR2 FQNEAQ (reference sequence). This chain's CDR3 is CASSFGQGRANYGYTF. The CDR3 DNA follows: TGTGCCAGCAGTTTTGGACAGGGGCGAGCTAACTATGGCTACACCTTC.

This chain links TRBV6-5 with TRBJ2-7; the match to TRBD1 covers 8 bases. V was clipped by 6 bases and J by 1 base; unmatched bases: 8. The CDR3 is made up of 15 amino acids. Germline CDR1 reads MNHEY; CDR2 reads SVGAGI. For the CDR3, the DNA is TGTGCCAGCAGAAAGGACAGGGAAGGATCCTACGAGCAGTACTTC. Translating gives CASRKDREGSYEQYF.

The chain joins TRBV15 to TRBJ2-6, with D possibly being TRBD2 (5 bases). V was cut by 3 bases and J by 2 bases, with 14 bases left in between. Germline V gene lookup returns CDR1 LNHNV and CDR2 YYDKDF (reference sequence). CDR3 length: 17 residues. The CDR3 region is CATSSRMSGTGANVLTF. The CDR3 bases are TGTGCCACCAGCAGTAGAATGAGCGGAACTGGGGCCAACGTCCTGACTTTC.

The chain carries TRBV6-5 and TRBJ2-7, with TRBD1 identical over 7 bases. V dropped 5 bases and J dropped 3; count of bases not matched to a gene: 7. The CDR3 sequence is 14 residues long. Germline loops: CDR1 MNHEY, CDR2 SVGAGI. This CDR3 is CASSTIRDSYEQYF. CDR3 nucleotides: TGTGCCAGCAGTACGATCCGGGACAGCTACGAGCAGTACTTC.

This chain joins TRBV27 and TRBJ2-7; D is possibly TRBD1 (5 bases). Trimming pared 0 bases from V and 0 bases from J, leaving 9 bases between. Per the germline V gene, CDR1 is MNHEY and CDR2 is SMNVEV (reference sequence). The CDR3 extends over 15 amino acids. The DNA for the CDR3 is TGTGCCAGCAGTTTATCAGGGGCAAGCTCCTACGAGCAGTACTTC. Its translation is CASSLSGASSYEQYF.

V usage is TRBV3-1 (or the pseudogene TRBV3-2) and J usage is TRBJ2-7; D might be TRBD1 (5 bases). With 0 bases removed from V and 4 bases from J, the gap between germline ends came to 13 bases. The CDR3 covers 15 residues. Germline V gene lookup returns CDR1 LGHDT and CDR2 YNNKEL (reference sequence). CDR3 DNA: TGTGCCAGCAGCCAAGATCCTGGCAGGGTTTACGAGCAGTACTTC. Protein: CASSQDPGRVYEQYF.

Here the CDR3 DNA reads TGCGCCAGCAGTCGACAGGAGGAGGACACCATATATTTT. Its translation: CASSRQEEDTIYF. The V call is TRBV10-1, the J call TRBJ1-3; D is possibly TRBD1 (6 bases). Germline CDR1 is WNHNN and CDR2 is SYGVQD (reference sequence). CDR3 length: 13 residues. The germline V and J ends were trimmed by 5 bases and 8 bases, with 13 bases remaining between them.